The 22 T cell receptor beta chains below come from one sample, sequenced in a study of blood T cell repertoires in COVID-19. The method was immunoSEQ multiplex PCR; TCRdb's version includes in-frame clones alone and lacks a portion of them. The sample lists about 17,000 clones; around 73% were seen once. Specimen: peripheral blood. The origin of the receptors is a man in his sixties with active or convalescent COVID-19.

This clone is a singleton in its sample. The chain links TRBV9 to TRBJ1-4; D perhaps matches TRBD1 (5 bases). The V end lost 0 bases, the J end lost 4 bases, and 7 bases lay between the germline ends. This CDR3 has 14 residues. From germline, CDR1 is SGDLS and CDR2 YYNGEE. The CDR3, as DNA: TGTGCCAGCAGCGTAGAAGGGGATAATGAAAAACTGTTTTTT. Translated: CASSVEGDNEKLFF.

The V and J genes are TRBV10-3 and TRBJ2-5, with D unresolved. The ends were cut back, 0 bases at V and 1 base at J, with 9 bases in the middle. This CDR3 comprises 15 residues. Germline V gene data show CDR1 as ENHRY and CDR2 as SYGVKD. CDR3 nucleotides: TGTGCCATCAGTGAGTCGAGGTCAGCCCAAGAGACCCAGTACTTC. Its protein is CAISESRSAQETQYF.

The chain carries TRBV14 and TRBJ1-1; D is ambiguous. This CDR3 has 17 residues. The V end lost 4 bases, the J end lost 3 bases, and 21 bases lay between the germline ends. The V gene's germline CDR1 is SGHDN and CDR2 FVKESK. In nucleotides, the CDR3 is TGTGCCAGCAGCCCAACAATAGGGAGGGAGCGGTACACTGAAGCTTTCTTT. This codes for CASSPTIGRERYTEAFF.

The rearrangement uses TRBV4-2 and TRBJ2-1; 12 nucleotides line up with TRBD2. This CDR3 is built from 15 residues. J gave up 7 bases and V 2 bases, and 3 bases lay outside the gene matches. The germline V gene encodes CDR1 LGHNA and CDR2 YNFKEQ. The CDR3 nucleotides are TGTGCCAGCAGCCAAAGGACTAGCGGGGCAAATGAGCAGTTCTTC. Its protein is CASSQRTSGANEQFF.

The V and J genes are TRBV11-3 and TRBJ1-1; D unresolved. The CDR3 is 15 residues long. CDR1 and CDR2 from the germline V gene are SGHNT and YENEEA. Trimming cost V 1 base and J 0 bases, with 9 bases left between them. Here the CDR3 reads CASSLGTKLNTEAFF. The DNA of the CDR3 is TGTGCCAGCAGCTTAGGTACAAAATTGAACACTGAAGCTTTCTTT.

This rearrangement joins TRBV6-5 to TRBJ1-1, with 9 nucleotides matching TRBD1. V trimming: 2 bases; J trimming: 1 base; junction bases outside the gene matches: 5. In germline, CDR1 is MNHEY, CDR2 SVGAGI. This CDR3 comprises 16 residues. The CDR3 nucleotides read TGTGCCAGCAGTTACCCCCGACAGGGGGGGAACACTGAAGCTTTCTTT. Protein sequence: CASSYPRQGGNTEAFF.

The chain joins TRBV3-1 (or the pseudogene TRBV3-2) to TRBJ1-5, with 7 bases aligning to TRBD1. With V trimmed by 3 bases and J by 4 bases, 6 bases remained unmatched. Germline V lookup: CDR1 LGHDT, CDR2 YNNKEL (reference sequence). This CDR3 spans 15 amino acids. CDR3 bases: TGTGCCAGCAGCCAGGCGGGACAGCCAAATCAGCCCCAGCATTTT. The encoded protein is CASSQAGQPNQPQHF.

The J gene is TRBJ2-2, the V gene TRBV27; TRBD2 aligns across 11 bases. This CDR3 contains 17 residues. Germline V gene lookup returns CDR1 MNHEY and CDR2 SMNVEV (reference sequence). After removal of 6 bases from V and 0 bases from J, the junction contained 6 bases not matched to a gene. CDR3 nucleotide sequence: TGTGCCAGCAGGGGACTAGCGGCCATAACGAACACCGGGGAGCTGTTTTTT. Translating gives CASRGLAAITNTGELFF.

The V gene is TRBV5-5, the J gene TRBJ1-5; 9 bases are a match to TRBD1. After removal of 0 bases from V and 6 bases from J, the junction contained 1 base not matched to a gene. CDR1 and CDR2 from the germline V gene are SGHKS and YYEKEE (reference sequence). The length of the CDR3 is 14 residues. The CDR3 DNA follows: TGTGCCAGCAGCTTGGAACAGGGGGCTCAGCCCCAGCATTTT. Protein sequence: CASSLEQGAQPQHF.

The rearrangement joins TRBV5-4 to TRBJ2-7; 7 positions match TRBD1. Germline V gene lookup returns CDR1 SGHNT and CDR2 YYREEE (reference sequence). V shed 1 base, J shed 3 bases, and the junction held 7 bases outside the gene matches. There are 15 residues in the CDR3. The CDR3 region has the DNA TGTGCCAGCAGCTTGAAGTCGACAGGGAACTACGAGCAGTACTTC. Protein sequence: CASSLKSTGNYEQYF. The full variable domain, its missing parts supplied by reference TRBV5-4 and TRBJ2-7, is ETGVTQSPTHLIKTRGQQVTLRCSSQSGHNTVSWYQQALGQGPQFIFQYYREEENGRGNFPPRFSGLQFPNYSSELNVNALELDDSALYLCASSLKSTGNYEQYFGPGTRLTVT.

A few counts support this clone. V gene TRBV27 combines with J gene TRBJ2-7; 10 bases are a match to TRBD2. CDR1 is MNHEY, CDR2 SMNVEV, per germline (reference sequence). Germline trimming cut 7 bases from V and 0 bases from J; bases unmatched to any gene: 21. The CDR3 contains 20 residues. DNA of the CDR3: TGTGCCAGCACCGCCACAGGGCTGGGACTAGCGAACAAACCCTCCTACGAGCAGTACTTC. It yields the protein CASTATGLGLANKPSYEQYF.

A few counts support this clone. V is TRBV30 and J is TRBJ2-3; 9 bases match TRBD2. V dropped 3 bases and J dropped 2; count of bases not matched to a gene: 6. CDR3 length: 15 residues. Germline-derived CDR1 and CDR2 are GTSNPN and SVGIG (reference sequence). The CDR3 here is CAWRGLADPTDTQYF. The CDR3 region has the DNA TGTGCCTGGAGGGGACTAGCAGACCCCACAGATACGCAGTATTTT.

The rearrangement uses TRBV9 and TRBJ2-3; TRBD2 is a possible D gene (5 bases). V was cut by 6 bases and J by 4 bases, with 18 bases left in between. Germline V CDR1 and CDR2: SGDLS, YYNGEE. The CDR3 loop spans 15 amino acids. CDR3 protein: CASTLHGEVADTQYF. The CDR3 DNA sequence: TGTGCCAGCACATTACACGGGGAAGTCGCAGATACGCAGTATTTT.

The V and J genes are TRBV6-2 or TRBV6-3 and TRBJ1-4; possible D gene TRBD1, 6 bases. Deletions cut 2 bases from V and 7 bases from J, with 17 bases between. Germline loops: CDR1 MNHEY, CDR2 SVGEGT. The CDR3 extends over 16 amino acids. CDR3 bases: TGTGCCAGCAGTTACACCCTACAGGGACTAGGTGAAAAACTGTTTTTT. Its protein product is CASSYTLQGLGEKLFF.

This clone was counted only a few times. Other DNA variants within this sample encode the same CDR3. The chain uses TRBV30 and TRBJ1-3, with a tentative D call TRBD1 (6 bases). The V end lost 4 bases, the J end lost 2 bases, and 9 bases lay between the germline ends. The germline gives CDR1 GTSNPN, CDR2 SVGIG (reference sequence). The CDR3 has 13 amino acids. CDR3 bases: TGTGCCTGGAAGAAGGGGGCTGGAAACACCATATATTTT. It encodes CAWKKGAGNTIYF.

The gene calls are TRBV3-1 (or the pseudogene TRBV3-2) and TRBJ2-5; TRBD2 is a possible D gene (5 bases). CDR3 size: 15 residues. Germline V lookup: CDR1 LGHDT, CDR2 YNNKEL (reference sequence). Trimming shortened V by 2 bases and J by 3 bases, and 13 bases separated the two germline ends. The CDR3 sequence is CASSQRGATKETQYF. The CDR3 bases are TGTGCCAGCAGCCAACGGGGTGCGACAAAAGAGACCCAGTACTTC.

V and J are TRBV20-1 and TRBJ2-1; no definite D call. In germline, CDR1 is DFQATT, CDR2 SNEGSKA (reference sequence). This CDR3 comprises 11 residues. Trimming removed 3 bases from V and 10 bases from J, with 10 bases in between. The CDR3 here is CSASPLEEQFF. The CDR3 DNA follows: TGCAGTGCTAGTCCCCTGGAGGAGCAGTTCTTC.

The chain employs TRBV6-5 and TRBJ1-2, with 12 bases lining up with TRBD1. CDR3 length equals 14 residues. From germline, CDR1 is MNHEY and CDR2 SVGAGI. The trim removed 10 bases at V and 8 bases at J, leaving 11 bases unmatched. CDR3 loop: CATGTGGFLSGYTF. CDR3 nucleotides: TGTGCCACCGGGACAGGGGGCTTCTTAAGCGGCTACACCTTC.

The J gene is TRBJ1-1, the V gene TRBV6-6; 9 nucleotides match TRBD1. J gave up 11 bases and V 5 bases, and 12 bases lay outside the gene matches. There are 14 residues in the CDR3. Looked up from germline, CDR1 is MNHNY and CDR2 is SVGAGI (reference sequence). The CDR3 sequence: CASSPGQGDKVAFF. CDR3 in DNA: TGTGCCAGCAGTCCGGGACAGGGAGATAAAGTGGCTTTCTTT.

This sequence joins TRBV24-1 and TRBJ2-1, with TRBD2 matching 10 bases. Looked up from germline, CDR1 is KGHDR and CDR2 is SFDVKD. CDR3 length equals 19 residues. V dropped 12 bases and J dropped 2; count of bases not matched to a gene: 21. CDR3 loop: CAATGLADIAYPPYNEQFF. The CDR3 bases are TGTGCCGCCACCGGACTAGCGGACATAGCGTACCCCCCCTACAATGAGCAGTTCTTC.

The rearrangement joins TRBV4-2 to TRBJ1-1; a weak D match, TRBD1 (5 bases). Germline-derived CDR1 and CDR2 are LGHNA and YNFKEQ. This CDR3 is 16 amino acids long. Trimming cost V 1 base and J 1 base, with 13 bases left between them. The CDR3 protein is CASSQVGASSNTEAFF. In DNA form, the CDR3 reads TGTGCCAGCAGCCAAGTAGGGGCGTCCTCGAACACTGAAGCTTTCTTT.

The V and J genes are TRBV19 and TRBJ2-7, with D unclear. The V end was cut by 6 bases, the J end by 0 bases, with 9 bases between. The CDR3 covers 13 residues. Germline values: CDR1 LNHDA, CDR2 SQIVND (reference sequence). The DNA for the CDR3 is TGTGCCAGTAGGGGCCTTAGCTCCTACGAGCAGTACTTC. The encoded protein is CASRGLSSYEQYF.